This T cell receptor (beta chain) was sequenced during a study of shared clonotypes between healthy human individuals. Study-level results: The donor pool, a small one, limited the genetic and exposure-history diversity represented.

With regard to this clone: Antigen: not known.

Method: immunoSEQ multiplex PCR; TCRdb's copy keeps in-frame clones and lacks some. The sample holds roughly 2.2 million clones; over 90% are singletons and the top ten take about 0.37%. The TCR comes from a man between 18 and 35 years old in good health. Some clones in this sample may be carry-over from other donors' samples. The sample taken for sequencing was naive CD4+ T cells from PBMCs. Subset specified: CD45RA+ positively selected.

The CDR3 nucleotides read TGTGCCAGCACCCCCGAGCAGGCCTGCAATCAGCCCCAGCATTTT. Translated: CASTPEQACNQPQHF. The chain employs TRBV6-6 and TRBJ1-5; D uncertain. Trimming left V 7 bases short and J 2 bases short, with 15 bases between. CDR1 is MNHNY, CDR2 SVGAGI, per germline (reference sequence). The CDR3 runs to 15 residues.